This record looks at one T cell receptor (beta chain) sequence and its context. This entry comes from a study of shared clonotypes between healthy human individuals. What was sequenced on ten immunoSEQ deep assay plates was unsorted PBMC DNA. Profiled with immunoSEQ multiplex PCR; TCRdb holds only in-frame clones, not every one. The sample records about 480,000 clones, about 75% being singletons. CDR3 length: 15 residues. Germline V gene sequence: CDR1 LGHNA, CDR2 YSLEER. V lost 0 bases, J lost 2 bases, and 8 bases lay in between. Sequencing input: PBMCs. The chain recombines TRBV4-3 with TRBJ1-5; D unresolved. This receptor was identified in a woman aged 40 to 50 in good health. Some clones in this sample may be carry-over from other donors' samples. The CDR3, as DNA: TGCGCCAGCAGCCAAGATAACGGTCGCAATCAGCCCCAGCATTTT. This encodes CASSQDNGRNQPQHF.